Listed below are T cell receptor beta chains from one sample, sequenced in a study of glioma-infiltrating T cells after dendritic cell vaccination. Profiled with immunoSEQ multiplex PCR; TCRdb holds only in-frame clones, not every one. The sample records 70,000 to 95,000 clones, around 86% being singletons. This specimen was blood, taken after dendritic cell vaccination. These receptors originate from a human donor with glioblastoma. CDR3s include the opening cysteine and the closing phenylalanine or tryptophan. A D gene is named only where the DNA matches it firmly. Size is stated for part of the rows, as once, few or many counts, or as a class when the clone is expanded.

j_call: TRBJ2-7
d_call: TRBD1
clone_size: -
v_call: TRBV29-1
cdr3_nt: TGCAGCGTTGTCGACAGGGAAAAAACCTACGAGCAGTACTTC
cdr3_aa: CSVVDREKTYEQYF

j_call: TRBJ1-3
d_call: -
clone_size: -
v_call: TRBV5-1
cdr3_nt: TGCGCCAGCAGCTTGGGGACTGACTCTGGAAACACCATATATTTT
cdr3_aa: CASSLGTDSGNTIYF

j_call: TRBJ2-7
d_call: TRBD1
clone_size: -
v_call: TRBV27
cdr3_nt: TGTGCCAGCAGCCCTACCTCTCGACAGGGTCTTACCTACGAGCAGTACTTC
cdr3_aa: CASSPTSRQGLTYEQYF

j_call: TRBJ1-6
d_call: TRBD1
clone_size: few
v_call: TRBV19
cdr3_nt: TGTGCCAGTAGGACCGGGACAGCTAATTCACCCCTCCACTTT
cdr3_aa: CASRTGTANSPLHF

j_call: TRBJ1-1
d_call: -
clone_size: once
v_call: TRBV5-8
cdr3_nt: TGTGCCAGCAGCTGGGACTGGAACACTGAAGCTTTCTTT
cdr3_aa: CASSWDWNTEAFF

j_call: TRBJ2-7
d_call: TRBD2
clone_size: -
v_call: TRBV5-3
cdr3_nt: TGTGCCAGAAGCTTGGCGGGAGGGCCCCCTGGGGAGCAGTACTTC
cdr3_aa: CARSLAGGPPGEQYF

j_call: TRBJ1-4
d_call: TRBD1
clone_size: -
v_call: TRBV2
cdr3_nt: TGTGCCAGTGACAGGGCGAATGAAAAACTGTTTTTT
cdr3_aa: CASDRANEKLFF

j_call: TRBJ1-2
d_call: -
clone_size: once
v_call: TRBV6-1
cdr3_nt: TGTGCCAGCAGCCCGGGGGGGGGTACGGGCTATGGCTACACCTTC
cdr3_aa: CASSPGGGTGYGYTF

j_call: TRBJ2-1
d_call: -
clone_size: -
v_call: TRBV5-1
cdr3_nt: TGCGCCAGCAGCTTGAACAGCGGGTCCTACAATGAGCAGTTCTTC
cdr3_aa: CASSLNSGSYNEQFF

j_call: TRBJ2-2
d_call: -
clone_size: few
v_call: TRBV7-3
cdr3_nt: TGTGCCAGCAGCCCCCAGGGCACCGGGGAGCTGTTTTTT
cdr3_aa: CASSPQGTGELFF

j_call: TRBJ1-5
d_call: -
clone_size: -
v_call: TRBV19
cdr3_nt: TGTGCCAGTAGTATAGTGAGGAGCAATCAGCCCCAGCATTTT
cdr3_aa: CASSIVRSNQPQHF

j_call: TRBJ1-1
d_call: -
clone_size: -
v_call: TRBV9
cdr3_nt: TGTGCCAGCAGCGCCGAGACACTTATATTGAACACTGAAGCTTTCTTT
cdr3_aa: CASSAETLILNTEAFF

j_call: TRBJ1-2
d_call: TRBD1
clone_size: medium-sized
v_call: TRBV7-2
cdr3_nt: TGTGCCAGCAGCTTAGCTCCGGACAGGGCTAACTATGGCTACACCTTC
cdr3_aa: CASSLAPDRANYGYTF

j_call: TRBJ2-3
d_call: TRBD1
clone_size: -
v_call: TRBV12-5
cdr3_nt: TGTGCTAGTGCCTCACAGGGGCAAGGCACAGATACGCAGTATTTT
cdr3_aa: CASASQGQGTDTQYF

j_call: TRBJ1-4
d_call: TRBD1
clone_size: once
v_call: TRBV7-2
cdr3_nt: TGTGCCAGCAGCCCCGGACAGGGTGAAGGAAAACTGTTTTTT
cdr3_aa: CASSPGQGEGKLFF

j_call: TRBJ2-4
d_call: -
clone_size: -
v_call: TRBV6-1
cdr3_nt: TGTGCCAGCAGTGACCCCCCCGGGACCCAGGGGGCCAAAAACATTCAGTACTTC
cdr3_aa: CASSDPPGTQGAKNIQYF

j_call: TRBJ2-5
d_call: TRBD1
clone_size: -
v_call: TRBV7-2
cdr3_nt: TGTGCCAGCGGGGACAGGCCTCAAGAGACCCAGTACTTC
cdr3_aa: CASGDRPQETQYF

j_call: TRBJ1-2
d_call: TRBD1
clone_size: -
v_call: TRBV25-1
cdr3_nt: TGTGCCAGCAGTGAATTCCAGGGGGGCACTTATGGCTACACCTTC
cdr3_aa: CASSEFQGGTYGYTF

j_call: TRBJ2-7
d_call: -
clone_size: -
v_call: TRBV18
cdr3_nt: TGTGCCAGCTCACCACCGCAGGGTCCCTACGAGCAGTACTTC
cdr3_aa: CASSPPQGPYEQYF

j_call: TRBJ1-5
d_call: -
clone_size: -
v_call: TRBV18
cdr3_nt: TGTGCCAGCTCACCACCGGGGAGGAGCAATCAGCCCCAGCATTTT
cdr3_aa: CASSPPGRSNQPQHF

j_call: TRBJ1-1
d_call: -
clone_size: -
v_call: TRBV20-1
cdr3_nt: TGCAGCGCTACTAGGGGCCTCGGGGCTTTCTTT
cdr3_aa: CSATRGLGAFF

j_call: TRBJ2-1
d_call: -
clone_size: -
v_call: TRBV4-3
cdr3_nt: TGCGCCAGCAGCCGAGGTTGGAGCGGAGGCTACAATGAGCAGTTCTTC
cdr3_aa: CASSRGWSGGYNEQFF

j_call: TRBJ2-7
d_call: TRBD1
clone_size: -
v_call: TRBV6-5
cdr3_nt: TGTGCCAGCAGTTCCGGGACAGGGGTTTACGAGCAGTACTTC
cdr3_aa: CASSSGTGVYEQYF

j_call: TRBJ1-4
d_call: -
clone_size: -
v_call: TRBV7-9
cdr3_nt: TGTGCCAGCAGCTTAGATGGAGGTATTAATGAAAAACTGTTTTTT
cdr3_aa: CASSLDGGINEKLFF

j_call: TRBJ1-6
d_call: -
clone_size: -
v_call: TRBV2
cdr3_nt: TGTGCCAGCAGTGAAGTTAGAGGAGCTTCACCCCTCCACTTT
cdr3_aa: CASSEVRGASPLHF

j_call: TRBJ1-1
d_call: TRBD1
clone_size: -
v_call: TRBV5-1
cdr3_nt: TGCGCCAGCAGCCTACAGGGGGCGAGCACTGAAGCTTTCTTT
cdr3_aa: CASSLQGASTEAFF

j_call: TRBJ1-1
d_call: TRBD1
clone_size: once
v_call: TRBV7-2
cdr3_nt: TGTGCCAGCAGGCCGGGACAGCGGAACACTGAAGCTTTCTTT
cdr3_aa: CASRPGQRNTEAFF

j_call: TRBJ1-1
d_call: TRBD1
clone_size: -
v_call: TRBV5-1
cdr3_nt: TGCGCCAGCAGCCTAGTGACAGGGGATCAGAACACTGAAGCTTTCTTT
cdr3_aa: CASSLVTGDQNTEAFF

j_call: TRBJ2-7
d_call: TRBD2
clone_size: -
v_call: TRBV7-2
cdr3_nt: TGTGCCAGCAGTCCCAGCGGGAGAGGATACGAGCAGTACTTC
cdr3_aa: CASSPSGRGYEQYF